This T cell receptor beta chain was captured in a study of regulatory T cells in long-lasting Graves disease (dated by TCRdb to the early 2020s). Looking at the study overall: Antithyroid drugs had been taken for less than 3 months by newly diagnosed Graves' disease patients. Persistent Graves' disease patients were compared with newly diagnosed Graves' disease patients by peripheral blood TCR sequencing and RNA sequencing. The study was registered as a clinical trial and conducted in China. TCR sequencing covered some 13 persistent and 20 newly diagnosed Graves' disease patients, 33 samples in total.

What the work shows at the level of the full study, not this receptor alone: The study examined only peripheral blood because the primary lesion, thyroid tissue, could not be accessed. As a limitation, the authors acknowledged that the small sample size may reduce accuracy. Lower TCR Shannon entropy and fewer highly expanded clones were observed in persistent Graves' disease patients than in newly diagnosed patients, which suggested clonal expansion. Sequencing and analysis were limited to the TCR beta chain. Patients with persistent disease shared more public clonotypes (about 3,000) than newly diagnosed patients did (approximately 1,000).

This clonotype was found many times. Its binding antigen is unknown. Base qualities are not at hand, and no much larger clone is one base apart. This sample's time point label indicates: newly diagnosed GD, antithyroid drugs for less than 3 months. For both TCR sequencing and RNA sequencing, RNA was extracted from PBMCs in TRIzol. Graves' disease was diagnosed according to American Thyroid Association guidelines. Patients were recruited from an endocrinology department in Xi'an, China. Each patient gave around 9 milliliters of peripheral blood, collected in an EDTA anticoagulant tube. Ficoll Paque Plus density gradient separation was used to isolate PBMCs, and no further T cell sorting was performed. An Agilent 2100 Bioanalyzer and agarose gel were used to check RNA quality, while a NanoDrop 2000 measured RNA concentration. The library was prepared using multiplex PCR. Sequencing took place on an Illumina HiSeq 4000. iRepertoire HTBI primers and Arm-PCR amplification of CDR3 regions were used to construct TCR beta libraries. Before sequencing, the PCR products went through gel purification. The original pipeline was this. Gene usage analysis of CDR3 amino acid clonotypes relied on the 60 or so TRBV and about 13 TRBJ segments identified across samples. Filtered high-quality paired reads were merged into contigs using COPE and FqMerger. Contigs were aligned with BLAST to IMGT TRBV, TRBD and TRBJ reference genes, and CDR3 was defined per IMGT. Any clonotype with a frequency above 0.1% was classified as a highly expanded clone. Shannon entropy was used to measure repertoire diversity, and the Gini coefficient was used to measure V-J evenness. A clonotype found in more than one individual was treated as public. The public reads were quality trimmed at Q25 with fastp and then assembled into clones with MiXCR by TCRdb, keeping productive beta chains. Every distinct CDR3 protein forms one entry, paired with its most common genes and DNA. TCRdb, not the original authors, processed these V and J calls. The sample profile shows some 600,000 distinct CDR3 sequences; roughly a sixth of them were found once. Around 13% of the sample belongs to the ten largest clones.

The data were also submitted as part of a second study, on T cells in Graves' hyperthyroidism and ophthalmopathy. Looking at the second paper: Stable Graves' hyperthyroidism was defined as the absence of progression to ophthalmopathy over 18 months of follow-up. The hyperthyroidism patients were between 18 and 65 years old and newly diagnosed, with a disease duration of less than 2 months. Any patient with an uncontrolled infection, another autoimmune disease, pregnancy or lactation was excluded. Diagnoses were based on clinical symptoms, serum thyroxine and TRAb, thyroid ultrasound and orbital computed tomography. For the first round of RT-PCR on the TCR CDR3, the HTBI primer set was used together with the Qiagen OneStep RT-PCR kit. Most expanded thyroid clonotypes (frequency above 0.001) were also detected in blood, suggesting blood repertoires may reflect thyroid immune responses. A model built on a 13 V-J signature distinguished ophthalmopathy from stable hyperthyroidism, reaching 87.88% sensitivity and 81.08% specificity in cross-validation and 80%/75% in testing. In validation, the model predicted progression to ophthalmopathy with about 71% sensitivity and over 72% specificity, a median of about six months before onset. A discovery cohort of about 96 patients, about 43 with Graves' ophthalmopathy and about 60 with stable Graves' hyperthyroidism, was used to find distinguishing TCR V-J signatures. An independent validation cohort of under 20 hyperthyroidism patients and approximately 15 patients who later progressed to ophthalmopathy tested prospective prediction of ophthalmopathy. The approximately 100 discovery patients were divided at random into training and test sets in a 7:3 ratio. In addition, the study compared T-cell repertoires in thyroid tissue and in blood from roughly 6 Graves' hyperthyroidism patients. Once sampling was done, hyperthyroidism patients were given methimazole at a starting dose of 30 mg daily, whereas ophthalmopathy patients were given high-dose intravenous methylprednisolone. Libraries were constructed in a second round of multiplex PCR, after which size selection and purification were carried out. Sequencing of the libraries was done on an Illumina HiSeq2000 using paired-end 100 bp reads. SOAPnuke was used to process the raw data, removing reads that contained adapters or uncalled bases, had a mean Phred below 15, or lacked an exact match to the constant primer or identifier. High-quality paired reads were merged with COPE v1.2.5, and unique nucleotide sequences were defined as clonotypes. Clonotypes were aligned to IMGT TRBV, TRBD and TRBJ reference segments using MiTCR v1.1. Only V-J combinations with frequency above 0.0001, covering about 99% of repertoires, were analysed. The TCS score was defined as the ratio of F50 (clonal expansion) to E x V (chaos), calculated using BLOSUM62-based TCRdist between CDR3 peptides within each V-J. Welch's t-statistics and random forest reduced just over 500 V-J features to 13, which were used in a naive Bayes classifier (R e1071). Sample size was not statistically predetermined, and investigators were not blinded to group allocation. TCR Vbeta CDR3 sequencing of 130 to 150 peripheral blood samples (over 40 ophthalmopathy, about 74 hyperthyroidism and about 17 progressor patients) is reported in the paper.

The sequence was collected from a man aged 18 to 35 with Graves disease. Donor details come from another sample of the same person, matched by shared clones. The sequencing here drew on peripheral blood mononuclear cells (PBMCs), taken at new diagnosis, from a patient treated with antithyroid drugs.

CDR3 protein: CASYGRTEAFF. The nucleotides are TGTGCCTCTTACGGGAGGACTGAAGCTTTCTTT. The rearranged chain carries TRBV30 and TRBJ1-1; the D gene remains uncertain. CDR1 and CDR2 were assigned from the germline V gene (reference sequence) as GTSNPN and SVGIG. V is reduced by 7 bases and J by 5 bases, leaving a spacing of 11 bases between them. Including cysteine and phenylalanine, the CDR3 has 11 amino acids. The sequence is cut down to CDR3 DNA, 33 bases in frame from base 1.